This section outlines one T cell receptor beta chain sequence together with its context. Its antigen is as yet unknown. J was trimmed by 8 bases and V by 0 bases; bases with no gene match: 12. The CDR3 totals 16 residues. Germline V CDR1 and CDR2: SGHRS, YFSETQ. This entry belongs to a study of Ad26.COV2.S vaccination and SARS-CoV-2 variants. Overall study: Donor was assigned to the Ad26.COV2.S arm of trial COV1001. Administration of Ad26.COV2.S was intramuscular, either once or twice 56 days apart. Findings and caveats of the study: Estimates derived from TCR breadth and depth analyses may have underestimated total T cell responses.

Treatment in this sample: around 19 received Ad26.COV2.S at low or high dose, single or two shots; about 5 received placebo; per-sample allocation not given. Repertoires come from day 63 after the first vaccine or placebo injection. The assay was immunoSEQ multiplex PCR, and TCRdb's table has in-frame clones only and misses some. This table has around 250,000 clones, approximately 87% appearing once. This specimen consisted of peripheral blood, obtained in a trial of Ad26.COV2.S vaccine versus placebo. J is TRBJ2-3 and V is TRBV5-1; 7 bases are shared with TRBD2. This receptor was obtained from a person between 18 and 60 years old who received the Ad26.COV2.S COVID-19 vaccine or a placebo. CDR3 nucleotide sequence: TGCGCCAGCAGCTTGGAGCTAGCGGACGGATCGGGTACGCAGTATTTT. Its translation is CASSLELADGSGTQYF.